A selection of T cell receptor beta chains follows, all from one sample in a study of beta chain features in type 1 diabetes. The method was immunoSEQ multiplex PCR; TCRdb's version includes in-frame clones alone and lacks a portion of them. The top ten hold roughly 0.015% of the sample, which has under 400,000 clones, around 12% seen once. The sample consisted of naive CD4+ T cells from blood. The source of these receptors is a man aged 18 to 29 in good health. Both conserved end residues are part of each CDR3. The size field is filled for only some rows; it gives once, few, many or a size class.

CDR3 protein | clone size | V gene
CASSQVLSSPNIQYF | few | TRBV4-1
CASSPRGGGEKLFF | few | TRBV9
CASSHSPTGGYDNEQFF | few | TRBV4-3
CASSGQGEGYEQYF | few | TRBV19
CASSRGLRGEQYF | few | TRBV18
CASSVGTPYNEQFF | . | TRBV28
CASSLLGQGLSTDTQYF | . | TRBV28
CSVGGASYEQYF | many | TRBV29-1
CASSNRGILF | . | TRBV6-1
CSVETGGEQFF | few | TRBV29-1
CASSQYTGSTDTQYF | few | TRBV4-2
CAWSEGTSTDTQYF | . | TRBV30
CASSYSLRGSETQYF | few | TRBV6-5
CASSVAGRDNEQFF | few | TRBV9
CASSLDYGGSQYF | . | TRBV11-3
CASSSRGTGEGTDTQYF | . | TRBV9
CASSARASAGGYEQYF | few | TRBV18
CASSHTLAGVADTQYF | . | TRBV7-9
CASSYSLRLAGGNEQFF | few | TRBV5-6
CASSLLGQGAYTGELFF | few | TRBV9
CASSPTQQGEWGYTF | . | TRBV18
CASSPRGAGMNTEAFF | . | TRBV9
CASSSINAGTGELFF | . | TRBV27
CAWSGLAGVDEQFF | few | TRBV30
CASSSRTSGVLDEQFF | few | TRBV19
CASSPSKETQYF | few | TRBV19
CASSRWRGGGNTDTQYF | . | TRBV4-3
CASSVAQVASDRDTGELFF | . | TRBV9
CSVEGREGRGQFF | . | TRBV29-1
CAWSATGVGQNTIYF | . | TRBV30
CASSLDSYNEQFF | . | TRBV28
CAWRGTGAQPQHF | few | TRBV30
CASSLQTGGGGETQYF | few | TRBV7-2
CASSEDTNGDRSYEQYF | few | TRBV6-1
CASSLGVREGNIQYF | . | TRBV27
CASSESLTGVSNQPQHF | . | TRBV6-1
CASSSHGTGRLFF | . | TRBV7-2
CASSLTGSSRLDTQYF | . | TRBV4-3
CAISESRGDEQYF | . | TRBV10-3
CATSRRGGRGSNQPQHF | few | TRBV15
CASSSPGTSGRYEQYF | . | TRBV27
CASSSRLLAPDTQYF | . | TRBV28
CASSYPRDRAYGYTF | . | TRBV7-2
CASRAGNTEAFF | . | TRBV5-1
CSVEPGIWRETQYF | many | TRBV29-1
CASSQERYGQGDSPLHF | few | TRBV4-3
CASSLETRGEAFF | . | TRBV7-2
CASTGFRDRGGEQYF | . | TRBV6-5
CASRVRAGELFF | . | TRBV14
CASSQGHSETQYF | few | TRBV5-1
CASRSWDRSSYEQYF | . | TRBV19
CASSPRDRGGTDTQYF | few | TRBV6-6
CASSRRGLYSNQPQHF | once | TRBV28
CASSPTGSPGANVLTF | few | TRBV7-2
CATSRPGTATLSYEQYF | . | TRBV15